The entry below describes one TCR beta chain. This sample was included in a study of OX40 agonist ivuxolimab in advanced cancers. Study-level information: Every patient in dose escalation had hepatocellular carcinoma, melanoma, renal cell or head and neck cancer.

Clones were read by immunoSEQ multiplex PCR, and TCRdb kept only the in-frame ones, dropping some. The sample includes more than 45,000 clones, around 89% seen only once; the top ten take approximately 13%. Trimming took off 4 bases at V and 6 bases at J, with 12 bases between the two ends. The CDR3 is 12 amino acids. The germline V gene encodes CDR1 SQVTM and CDR2 ANQGSEA. This material consisted of CD4+ or CD8+ T cells sorted from blood, taken in a trial of the OX40 agonist ivuxolimab. J is TRBJ1-2 and V is TRBV29-1, with D possibly TRBD1 on 5 matching bases. This TCR derives from an adult with an advanced solid tumor such as melanoma, head and neck, liver or kidney cancer. CDR3 sequence: CSVVGGVDGYTF. The CDR3 coding sequence is TGCAGCGTTGTGGGGGGGGTGGATGGCTACACCTTC.